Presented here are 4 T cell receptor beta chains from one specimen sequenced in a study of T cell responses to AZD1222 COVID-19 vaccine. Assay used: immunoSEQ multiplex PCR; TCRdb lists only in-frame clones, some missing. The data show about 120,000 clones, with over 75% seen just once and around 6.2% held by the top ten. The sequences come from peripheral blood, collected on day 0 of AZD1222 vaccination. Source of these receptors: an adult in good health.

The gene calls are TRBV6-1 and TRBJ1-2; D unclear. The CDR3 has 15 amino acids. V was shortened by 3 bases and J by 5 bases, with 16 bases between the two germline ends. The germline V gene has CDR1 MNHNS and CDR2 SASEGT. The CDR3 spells CASSEGVIENYGYTF. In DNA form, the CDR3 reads TGTGCCAGCAGTGAGGGAGTAATAGAGAATTATGGCTACACCTTC.

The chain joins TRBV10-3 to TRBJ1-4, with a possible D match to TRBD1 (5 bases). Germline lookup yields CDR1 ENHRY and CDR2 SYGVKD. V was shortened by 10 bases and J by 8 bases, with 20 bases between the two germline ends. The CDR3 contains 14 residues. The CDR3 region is CATARSSGDEKLFF. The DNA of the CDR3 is TGTGCCACCGCCCGGTCCTCGGGGGACGAAAAACTGTTTTTT.

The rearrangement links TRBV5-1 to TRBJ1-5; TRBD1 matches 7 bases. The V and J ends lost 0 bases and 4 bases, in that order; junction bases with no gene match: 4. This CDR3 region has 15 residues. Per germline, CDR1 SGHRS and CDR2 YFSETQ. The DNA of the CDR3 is TGCGCCAGCAGCTTGGGACAGGGCCCGAATCAGCCCCAGCATTTT. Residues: CASSLGQGPNQPQHF.

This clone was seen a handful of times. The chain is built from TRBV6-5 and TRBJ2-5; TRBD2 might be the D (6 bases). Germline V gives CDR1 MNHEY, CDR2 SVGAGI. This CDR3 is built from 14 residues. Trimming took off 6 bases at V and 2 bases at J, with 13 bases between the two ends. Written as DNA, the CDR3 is TGTGCCAGCAGATCAACAGGAGGGCAAGAGACCCAGTACTTC. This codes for CASRSTGGQETQYF.